The 22 T cell receptor beta chains presented below share a single source sample, sequenced in a study of CD8 T cells in ankylosing spondylitis. Their antigen targets remain unknown. A single record per CDR3 protein comes from TCRdb applying MiXCR to the 5' RACE reads. The table includes approximately 400,000 distinct CDR3 sequences, 15% to 20% detected once. Study conclusions and caveats: Eight or nine highly homologous variants made up a TCR beta motif that seemed to typify ankylosing spondylitis blood.

Sequencing used blood, either unsorted or a sorted T cell fraction (not recorded which). The receptors derive from a male donor with ankylosing spondylitis.

This chain joins TRBV7-2 and TRBJ2-1; D gene uncertain. Germline V gene data show CDR1 as SGHTA and CDR2 as FQGNSA. Trimming stripped 5 bases from V and 8 bases from J, with 16 bases between. The CDR3 loop spans 14 amino acids. The CDR3 sequence is CASSAPREGYEQFF. The CDR3 DNA reads TGTGCCAGCAGCGCCCCTAGGGAAGGTTATGAGCAGTTCTTC.

This clonotype came up many times. V usage is TRBV28 and J usage is TRBJ2-7, with 12 bases identical to TRBD2. This CDR3 comprises 16 residues. The V and J ends lost 5 bases and 3 bases, in that order; junction bases with no gene match: 8. CDR1 and CDR2 (germline): MDHEN, SYDVKM. The CDR3 region is CASSMAGTSGLYEQYF. DNA of the CDR3: TGTGCCAGCAGTATGGCCGGGACTAGCGGGCTCTACGAGCAGTACTTC. The variable domain in full, with the rest retrieved from reference TRBV28 and TRBJ2-7, is DVKVTQSSRYLVKRTGEKVFLECVQDMDHENMFWYRQDPGLGLRLIYFSYDVKMKEKGDIPEGYSVSREKKERFSLILESASTNQTSMYLCASSMAGTSGLYEQYFGPGTRLTVT.

The chain recombines TRBV6-1 with TRBJ2-7, with D possibly TRBD2 on 5 matching bases. CDR3 length equals 15 residues. Germline V lookup: CDR1 MNHNS, CDR2 SASEGT. Trimming took off 6 bases at V and 2 bases at J, with 17 bases between the two ends. The CDR3 is CASRDVPRRTYEQYF. CDR3 DNA: TGTGCCAGCAGGGACGTCCCGCGGAGGACCTACGAGCAGTACTTC.

This chain links TRBV20-1 with TRBJ2-7; 8 bases match TRBD1. The V and J ends lost 3 bases and 1 base, in that order; junction bases with no gene match: 5. Germline V CDR1 and CDR2: DFQATT, SNEGSKA (reference sequence). The CDR3 spans 14 residues. CDR3 in amino acids: CSASQDRGSYEQYF. In nucleotides, the CDR3 is TGCAGTGCTAGTCAAGACAGGGGTTCCTACGAGCAGTACTTC.

The sample holds a few counts of this clonotype. The chain employs TRBV6-1 and TRBJ1-5; D not certain. From germline, CDR1 is MNHNS and CDR2 SASEGT. V was trimmed by 0 bases and J by 7 bases, leaving 10 bases between them. This CDR3 has 14 residues. CDR3: CASSEAPKGQPQHF. Written as DNA, the CDR3 is TGTGCCAGCAGTGAAGCTCCCAAGGGACAGCCCCAGCATTTT.

The chain links TRBV5-6 to TRBJ2-3; unclear D gene. Germline values: CDR1 SGHDT, CDR2 YYEEEE. CDR3 size: 13 residues. Trimming left V 4 bases short and J 6 bases short, with 12 bases between. The CDR3 sequence: CASSPTPFDTQYF. The CDR3 DNA reads as TGTGCCAGCAGCCCCACCCCCTTTGATACGCAGTATTTT.

This clonotype was seen more than once but under ten times. V gene TRBV6-1 combines with J gene TRBJ1-2; 9 positions match TRBD1. The CDR3 has 15 amino acids. Unmatched junction bases numbered 10, after V lost 6 bases and J lost 5 bases. The germline V gene has CDR1 MNHNS and CDR2 SASEGT. The CDR3 here is CASRGDRAASYGYTF. CDR3 in DNA: TGTGCCAGCAGGGGGGACAGGGCGGCCTCATATGGCTACACCTTC.

This clonotype was counted many times. The V call is TRBV12-3 or TRBV12-4, the J call TRBJ1-2; D unresolved. CDR3 length equals 14 residues. Trimming took off 1 base at V and 2 bases at J, with 8 bases between the two ends. The CDR3 DNA reads TGTGCCAGCAGTTTAGGGCCGGGAAACTATGGCTACACCTTC. Encoded protein: CASSLGPGNYGYTF.

This clonotype was seen a handful of times. The CDR3 nucleotides read TGTGCCAGCAGCCCAACAGCGGGGGGCGTACCTACAGATACGCAGTATTTT. This encodes CASSPTAGGVPTDTQYF. The V call is TRBV6-1, the J call TRBJ2-3; 9 nucleotides agree with TRBD2. The germline CDR1 and CDR2 sequences are MNHNS and SASEGT. After removal of 6 bases from V and 3 bases from J, the junction contained 13 bases not matched to a gene. This CDR3 is built from 17 residues.

This clonotype was recorded many times. This chain joins TRBV4-3 and TRBJ1-1, with a tentative D call TRBD1 (5 bases). V lost 1 base to trimming and J lost 3 bases, with 12 bases between them. The CDR3 is 15 residues long. The germline gives CDR1 LGHNA, CDR2 YSLEER. CDR3 nucleotide sequence: TGCGCCAGCAGCCAAGTAGGTCCGGGGGACACTGAAGCTTTCTTT. It encodes CASSQVGPGDTEAFF.

This clonotype was counted a few times. For the CDR3, the DNA is TGTGCCTGGAGCTACGGACAGTCGAATCAGCCCCAGCATTTT. This translates into CAWSYGQSNQPQHF. This chain uses TRBV30 with TRBJ1-5; TRBD1 might be the D (6 bases). Germline values: CDR1 GTSNPN, CDR2 SVGIG (reference sequence). This CDR3 has 14 amino acids. Trimming cost V 3 bases and J 4 bases, with 13 bases left between them.

The rearrangement links TRBV27 to TRBJ2-1, with 9 bases identical to TRBD1. The CDR3 has 16 residues. Germline values: CDR1 MNHEY, CDR2 SMNVEV (reference sequence). Unmatched junction bases numbered 11, after V lost 5 bases and J lost 6 bases. This CDR3 reads CASSPPGTGRRNEQFF. CDR3 coding DNA: TGTGCCAGCAGTCCGCCCGGGACAGGGAGGCGCAATGAGCAGTTCTTC.

The chain employs TRBV29-1 and TRBJ1-3, with D hard to call. Between the trimmed V and J ends, which lost 3 bases and 5 bases, there was a span of 14 bases. CDR3 length equals 14 residues. The V gene's germline CDR1 is SQVTM and CDR2 ANQGSEA. The CDR3: CSVEATVPRNTIYF. As DNA, the CDR3 is TGCAGCGTTGAGGCCACGGTCCCCCGAAACACCATATATTTT.

V usage is TRBV10-2 and J usage is TRBJ2-5; TRBD1 might be the D (6 bases). The CDR3 runs 14 residues. Germline CDR1 reads WSHSY; CDR2 reads SAAADI. V lost 4 bases and J 1 base, leaving 10 bases between the germline ends. Written as DNA, the CDR3 is TGCGCCAGCAGTGTCCAGGGGACCCAAGAGACCCAGTACTTC. Protein: CASSVQGTQETQYF.

A few counts support this clonotype. The chain recombines TRBV29-1 with TRBJ1-3; 7 bases map to TRBD1. The CDR3 has 16 amino acids. J was trimmed by 1 base and V by 6 bases; bases with no gene match: 12. Germline V gene lookup returns CDR1 SQVTM and CDR2 ANQGSEA. CDR3 nucleotide sequence: TGCAGCGTCATCCGGGACAGCAAACAGTCTGGAAACACCATATATTTT. Its translation is CSVIRDSKQSGNTIYF.

This clonotype was counted ten times or more. The chain employs TRBV2 and TRBJ2-7; D possibly corresponds to TRBD2 (6 bases). V was trimmed by 6 bases and J by 2 bases, leaving 14 bases between them. Per germline, CDR1 SNHLY and CDR2 FYNNEI. The CDR3 contains 14 residues. In DNA form, the CDR3 reads TGTGCCAGCAGAAGAAGGAGGGAAACCTACGAGCAGTACTTC. Protein sequence: CASRRRRETYEQYF.

The chain carries TRBV5-4 and TRBJ2-1; D might be TRBD2 (5 bases). CDR3 length: 13 amino acids. Germline loops: CDR1 SGHNT, CDR2 YYREEE (reference sequence). V gave up 4 bases and J gave up 5 bases, with 10 bases separating them. CDR3 in amino acids: CASSVTRNNEQFF. The DNA of the CDR3 is TGTGCCAGCAGCGTTACTAGAAACAATGAGCAGTTCTTC.

In this sample, this clonotype turned up a few times. V gene TRBV6-1 combines with J gene TRBJ1-2; 7 nucleotides agree with TRBD1. Germline CDR1 is MNHNS and CDR2 is SASEGT. V shed 4 bases, J shed 6 bases, and the junction held 5 bases outside the gene matches. The CDR3 is 13 residues long. For the CDR3, the DNA is TGTGCCAGCAGTGGACAGGGATGGAATGGCTACACCTTC. Encoded protein: CASSGQGWNGYTF.

This clonotype was recorded at least ten times. This chain joins TRBV3-1 and TRBJ1-2; D remains ambiguous. Germline lookup yields CDR1 LGHDT and CDR2 YNNKEL (reference sequence). Trimming removed 6 bases at V and 4 bases at J, with 9 bases between. This CDR3 has 12 residues. Here the CDR3 reads CASRGGGYGYTF. The CDR3 DNA reads TGTGCCAGCAGAGGCGGTGGCTATGGCTACACCTTC.

The chain has TRBV6-2 or TRBV6-3 and TRBJ2-3; D not resolved. Germline V gene sequence: CDR1 MNHEY, CDR2 SVGEGT. CDR3 length: 12 residues. V was clipped by 5 bases and J by 4 bases, with 7 bases between them. CDR3 DNA sequence: TGTGCCAGCAGTCTTACCTCAGATACGCAGTATTTT. This gives the protein CASSLTSDTQYF.

This chain connects TRBV29-1 to TRBJ1-2; D possibly corresponds to TRBD1 (5 bases). Trimming removed 4 bases at V and 6 bases at J, with 12 bases between. The CDR3 spans 12 residues. Germline V CDR1 and CDR2: SQVTM, ANQGSEA. The CDR3 region is CSVGRERDGYTF. DNA for the CDR3: TGCAGCGTTGGCAGGGAAAGGGATGGCTACACCTTC.

This clonotype was found a few times. V and J are TRBV6-2 or TRBV6-3 and TRBJ1-3, with D uncertain. The V gene lost 6 bases and the J gene lost 5 bases, with 14 bases spanning the gap. Germline-derived CDR1 and CDR2 are MNHEY and SVGEGT. This CDR3 is 14 amino acids long. CDR3 bases: TGTGCCAGCAGAGACAACCGCAACCGAAACACCATATATTTT. Translating it yields CASRDNRNRNTIYF.